The clone carrying this TCR beta chain came up a few times. As yet, its antigen is unknown. This sample is part of a study of T-cell memory formation after mild COVID-19. Findings of the study overall: A second wave expanding day 15 to 37 was CD4+-biased; contracting clones were balanced. Day 37-peaking second-wave clones had unconfirmed SARS-CoV-2 specificity. The pre-infection memory compartment contained some responding clones, suggesting cross-reactive memory joined.

Constant-segment primers and 5'RACE yielded cDNA libraries for TCR alpha and TCR beta, each carrying sample barcodes and UMIs. TCRdb recomputed calls from the 5' RACE reads with MiXCR, one row per CDR3 protein. The sample records a few hundred thousand distinct CDR3 sequences, roughly 19% being singletons. The sample taken for sequencing was PBMCs or a T cell subset sorted from them (not recorded which). This clonotype originated in a man younger than 30 who had mild COVID-19 (a few samples of this study predate the infection). Cell type and time point are not known.

The CDR3 DNA reads TGCGCCAGCAGCTTGGGAAGGGCCCTAACCTACGAGCAGTACTTC. Protein: CASSLGRALTYEQYF. The rearrangement joins TRBV5-1 to TRBJ2-7; unclear D gene. The CDR3 is made up of 15 amino acids. Germline lookup yields CDR1 SGHRS and CDR2 YFSETQ. The ends were cut back, 0 bases at V and 2 bases at J, with 12 bases in the middle.